This T cell receptor beta chain is from a study of shared clonotypes between healthy human individuals. V shed 4 bases and J 4 bases; nucleotides not matched to a gene: 9. Looked up from germline, CDR1 is LNHDA and CDR2 is SQIVND (reference sequence). CDR3 length: 15 amino acids. Here immunoSEQ multiplex PCR was the method, and the copy in TCRdb shows in-frame clones only, minus some. The repertoire has about 380,000 clones, about 96% of them found once; the top ten carry about 0.32%. Source material: memory CD8+ T cells sorted from blood. Subset specified: CD45RO+ cells pooled with CCR7-negative TemRA cells. The source is a man aged 25 to 45 in good health. This chain joins TRBV19 and TRBJ2-7; 8 bases align to TRBD2. The CDR3 here is CASSTVLRGDYEQYF. CDR3 DNA: TGTGCCAGTAGTACCGTCTTGCGGGGGGATTACGAGCAGTACTTC.